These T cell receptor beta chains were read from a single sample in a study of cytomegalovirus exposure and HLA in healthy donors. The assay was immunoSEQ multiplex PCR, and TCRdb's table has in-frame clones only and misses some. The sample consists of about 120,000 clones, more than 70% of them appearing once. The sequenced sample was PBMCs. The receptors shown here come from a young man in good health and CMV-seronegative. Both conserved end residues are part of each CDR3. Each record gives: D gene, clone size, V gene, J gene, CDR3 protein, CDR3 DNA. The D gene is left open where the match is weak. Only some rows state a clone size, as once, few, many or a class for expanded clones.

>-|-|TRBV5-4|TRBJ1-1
CASSSRGGPLDTEAFF
TGTGCCAGCAGCTCCCGGGGGGGGCCCCTGGACACTGAAGCTTTCTTT
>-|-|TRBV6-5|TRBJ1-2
CASSPRGQIYGYTF
TGTGCCAGCAGTCCAAGGGGACAAATCTATGGCTACACCTTC
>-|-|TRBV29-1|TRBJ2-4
CSAKPRGILGNIQYF
TGCAGCGCAAAGCCCCGCGGAATACTCGGAAACATTCAGTACTTC
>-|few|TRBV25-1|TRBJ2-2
CASSLLQGTGELFF
TGTGCCAGCAGTCTATTACAGGGTACAGGGGAGCTGTTTTTT
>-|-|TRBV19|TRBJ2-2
CASSTYTGELFF
TGTGCCAGTAGTACATACACCGGGGAGCTGTTTTTT
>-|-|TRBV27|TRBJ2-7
CASSLWARRFGEQYF
TGTGCCAGCAGTTTATGGGCTAGGAGGTTCGGCGAGCAGTACTTC
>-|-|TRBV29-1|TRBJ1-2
CSVEDWTFGYTF
TGCAGCGTTGAGGATTGGACTTTTGGCTACACCTTC
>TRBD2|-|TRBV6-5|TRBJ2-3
CASSYSMPSGSDTQYF
TGTGCCAGCAGTTACTCGATGCCTAGCGGGAGCGATACGCAGTATTTT
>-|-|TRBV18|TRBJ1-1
CASSPNAGEAEAFF
TGTGCCAGCTCACCAAACGCGGGTGAGGCGGAAGCTTTCTTT
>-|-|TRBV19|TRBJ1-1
CASKGVVDTEAFF
TGTGCCAGTAAGGGGGTGGTGGACACTGAAGCTTTCTTT
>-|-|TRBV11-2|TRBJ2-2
CASSATRQDTGELFF
TGTGCCAGCAGCGCCACTAGACAGGACACCGGGGAGCTGTTTTTT
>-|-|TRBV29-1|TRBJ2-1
CSSTLGHNSYNEQFF
TGCAGCTCAACTCTAGGTCACAACTCCTACAATGAGCAGTTCTTC
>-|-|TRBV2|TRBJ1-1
CASSTNGGTEAFF
TGTGCCAGCAGTACCAATGGAGGGACTGAAGCTTTCTTT
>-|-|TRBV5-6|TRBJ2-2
CASSFIVRRNTGELFF
TGTGCCAGCAGCTTCATAGTCCGCCGGAACACCGGGGAGCTGTTTTTT
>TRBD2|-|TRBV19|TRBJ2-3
CASGGGSTDTQYF
TGTGCCAGCGGCGGGGGAAGCACAGATACGCAGTATTTT
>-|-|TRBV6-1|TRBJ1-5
CASSPTGSEGPQHF
TGTGCCAGCAGCCCCACAGGGTCCGAGGGGCCCCAGCATTTT
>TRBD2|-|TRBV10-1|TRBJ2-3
CASSVYSGRTDTQYF
TGCGCCAGCAGTGTCTATAGCGGGAGGACAGATACGCAGTATTTT
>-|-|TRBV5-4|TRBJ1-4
CASSPGVGRNEKLFF
TGTGCCAGCAGCCCCGGGGTGGGAAGGAATGAAAAACTGTTTTTT
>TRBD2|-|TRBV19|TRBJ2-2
CASTGTSGVMGTGELFF
TGTGCCAGTACCGGGACTAGCGGGGTAATGGGCACCGGGGAGCTGTTTTTT
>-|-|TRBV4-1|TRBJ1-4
CASSQVRRGGRLF
TGCGCCAGCAGCCAAGTCCGGCGGGGGGGCCGCCTATTT
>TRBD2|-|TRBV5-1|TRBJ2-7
CASSLHTGGEQYF
TGCGCCAGCAGCTTACATACCGGGGGGGAGCAGTACTTC
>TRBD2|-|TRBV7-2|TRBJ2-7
CASSETSSVAEQYF
TGTGCCAGCAGCGAGACTAGCTCCGTCGCCGAGCAGTACTTC
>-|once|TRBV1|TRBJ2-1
CTSSQGATEQFF
TGCACCAGCAGCCAAGGAGCGACGGAGCAGTTCTTC
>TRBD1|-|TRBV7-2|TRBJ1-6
CASSSSGTGGFFSPLHF
TGTGCCAGCAGCTCATCCGGGACAGGGGGTTTCTTTTCACCCCTCCACTTT
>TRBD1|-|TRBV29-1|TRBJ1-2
CSAGQGALGYTF
TGCAGCGCGGGACAGGGGGCGCTAGGCTACACCTTC
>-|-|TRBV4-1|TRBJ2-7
CASSQINGQNRYEQYF
TGCGCCAGCAGCCAAATCAACGGACAGAATCGCTACGAGCAGTACTTC
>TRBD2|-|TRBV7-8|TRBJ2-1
CASSPLTSGSGHEQFF
TGTGCCAGCAGCCCGCTGACTAGCGGGAGTGGGCATGAGCAGTTCTTC
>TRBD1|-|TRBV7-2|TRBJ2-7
CASSSGTGGIYEQYF
TGTGCCAGCAGCTCCGGGACAGGGGGTATCTACGAGCAGTACTTC
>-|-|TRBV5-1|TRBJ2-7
CASSRTIPTHNEQYF
TGCGCCAGCTCCCGAACGATCCCAACGCACAACGAGCAGTACTTC
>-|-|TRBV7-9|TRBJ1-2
CASSNEAGYGYTF
TGTGCCAGCAGCAATGAGGCAGGGTATGGCTACACCTTC
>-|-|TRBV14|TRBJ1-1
CASSQDLGQLNTEAFF
TGTGCCAGCAGCCAAGATCTGGGGCAGTTGAACACTGAAGCTTTCTTT
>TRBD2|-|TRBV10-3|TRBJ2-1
CAIRDKARSSGSSYNEQFF
TGTGCCATCAGGGACAAGGCCCGTTCTAGCGGGAGCTCCTACAATGAGCAGTTCTTC
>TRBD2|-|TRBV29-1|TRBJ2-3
CSLGGTSGSSTDTQYF
TGCAGCCTCGGCGGGACTAGCGGGTCTAGCACAGATACGCAGTATTTT
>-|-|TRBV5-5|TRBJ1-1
CASSLAGYLNTEAFF
TGTGCCAGCAGCTTGGCAGGGTATCTGAACACTGAAGCTTTCTTT
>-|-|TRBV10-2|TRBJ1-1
CASSEFRSTEAFF
TGCGCCAGCAGTGAGTTCAGGTCCACTGAAGCTTTCTTT
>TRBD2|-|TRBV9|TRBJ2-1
CASSGERGGRNEQFF
TGTGCCAGCAGCGGGGAGCGGGGGGGTAGGAATGAGCAGTTCTTC
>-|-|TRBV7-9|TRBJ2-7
CASSLIGARTYEQYF
TGTGCCAGCAGCTTAATAGGGGCTAGGACCTACGAGCAGTACTTC
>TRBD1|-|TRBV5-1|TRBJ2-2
CASSLRTGDTGELFF
TGCGCCAGCAGCCTAAGGACAGGGGACACCGGGGAGCTGTTTTTT
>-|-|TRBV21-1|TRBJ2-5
CASSSYGWRNEETQYF
TGTGCCAGCAGTTCATACGGGTGGCGGAATGAAGAGACCCAGTACTTC
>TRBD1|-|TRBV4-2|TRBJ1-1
CASSQGAFRGLNTEAFF
TGTGCCAGCAGCCAAGGGGCATTCAGGGGGCTTAACACTGAAGCTTTCTTT
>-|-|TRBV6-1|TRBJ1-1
CATYYTTFF
TGTGCCACCTATTATACGACTTTCTTT
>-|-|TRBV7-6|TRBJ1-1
CASSAGEEAFF
TGTGCCAGCAGCGCAGGGGAAGAAGCTTTCTTT
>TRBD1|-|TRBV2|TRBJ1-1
CASRGQGGTEAFF
TGTGCCAGCAGAGGACAGGGGGGAACTGAAGCTTTCTTT
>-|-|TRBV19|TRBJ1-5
CASSKEVNQPQHF
TGTGCCAGTAGTAAGGAGGTTAATCAGCCCCAGCATTTT
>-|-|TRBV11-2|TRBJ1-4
CASSLGQTTTNEKLFF
TGTGCCAGCAGCTTAGGACAGACGACAACTAATGAAAAACTGTTTTTT
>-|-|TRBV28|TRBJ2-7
CASSHDRESDYDEQYF
TGTGCCAGCAGCCACGACCGAGAATCAGACTATGACGAGCAGTACTTC
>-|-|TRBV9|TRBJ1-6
CASSPHEGSYGSPLHF
TGTGCCAGCAGCCCTCATGAGGGCTCCTACGGGTCACCCCTCCACTTT
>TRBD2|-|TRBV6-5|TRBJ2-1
CASSYGWASGRNEQFF
TGTGCCAGCAGTTACGGGTGGGCTAGCGGGAGAAATGAGCAGTTCTTC
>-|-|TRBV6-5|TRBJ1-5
CASSYSSRYQPQHF
TGTGCCAGCAGTTACTCGTCCAGGTATCAGCCTCAGCATTTT
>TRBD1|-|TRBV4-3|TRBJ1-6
CASSQTQDRASPLHF
TGCGCCAGCAGCCAAACCCAGGACAGGGCTTCACCCCTCCACTTT
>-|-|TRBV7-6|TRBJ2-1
CASSLRVPNEQFF
TGTGCCAGCAGCTTACGCGTACCCAATGAGCAGTTCTTC